One sample yielded the 3 T cell receptor beta chains listed below, sequenced in a study of cytomegalovirus exposure and HLA in healthy donors. Profiled with immunoSEQ multiplex PCR; TCRdb holds only in-frame clones, not every one. Here the sample spans about 140,000 clones, over 90% being singletons. The material sequenced was PBMCs. The receptors derive from a man aged 18 to 30 in good health and CMV-seropositive.

V and J are TRBV28 and TRBJ2-7; 7 positions agree with TRBD1. Germline V gene data show CDR1 as MDHEN and CDR2 as SYDVKM. V dropped 6 bases and J dropped 1; count of bases not matched to a gene: 12. This CDR3 is 16 amino acids long. The CDR3 nucleotides are TGTGCCAGCAGAGAACTGTCCGACAGGGTATCCTACGAGCAGTACTTC. Amino acids: CASRELSDRVSYEQYF.

The chain couples TRBV10-3 to TRBJ2-7, with D possibly TRBD1 on 7 matching bases. The germline V gene encodes CDR1 ENHRY and CDR2 SYGVKD. V was trimmed by 10 bases and J by 3 bases, leaving 16 bases between them. This CDR3 region has 13 residues. The CDR3 here is CATSGGTDYEQYF. In DNA, the CDR3 is TGTGCCACCTCAGGAGGGACAGACTACGAGCAGTACTTC.

This clone showed up just once. The rearrangement links TRBV10-3 to TRBJ1-3; 9 bases match TRBD1. The CDR3 is made up of 15 amino acids. Trimming at V came to 6 bases and at J to 2 bases, leaving 5 bases not matched to a gene. The germline V gene encodes CDR1 ENHRY and CDR2 SYGVKD. The CDR3 reads CAIRPWDRAGNTIYF. The DNA of the CDR3 is TGTGCCATCAGGCCTTGGGACAGGGCTGGAAACACCATATATTTT.